The 2 T cell receptor beta chains below all came from one sample that was sequenced in a study of T cell responses to AZD1222 COVID-19 vaccine (dated by TCRdb to about 2021). The protocol used for the library was the immunoSEQ multiplex PCR assay. In TCRdb, the immuneACCESS table is reduced to in-frame sequences with V and J assigned. These tables do not hold every clone; where another copy was compared, an unresolved V gene accounts for under half, and the others remain unexplained. Present in this sample are over 85,000 clones, 81% of which were seen just once. The ten largest clones take up around 4.6% of the sample. What this sample's time point label stands for: baseline before first vaccination. The material sequenced was peripheral blood, taken on day 0 of AZD1222 vaccination. The receptors were gathered from an adult in good health.

CDR3 in DNA: TGTGCCAGCAGTCTGACAGGAACTAATGAAAAACTGTTTTTT. It encodes CASSLTGTNEKLFF. This rearrangement joins TRBV2 to TRBJ1-4; D is possibly TRBD1 (6 bases). The V end lost 5 bases, the J end lost 1 base, and 8 bases lay between the germline ends. The CDR3 loop spans 14 amino acids. The germline V gene has CDR1 SNHLY and CDR2 FYNNEI. The whole variable domain, filled in from reference TRBV2 and TRBJ1-4, reads EPEVTQTPSHQVTQMGQEVILRCVPISNHLYFYWYRQILGQKVEFLVSFYNNEISEKSEIFDDQFSVERPDGSNFTLKIRSTKLEDSAMYFCASSLTGTNEKLFFGSGTQLSVL.

The chain carries TRBV7-3 and TRBJ2-6; D unclear. V gave up 2 bases and J gave up 0 bases, with 14 bases separating them. The CDR3 totals 18 residues. Germline lookup yields CDR1 SGHTA and CDR2 FQGTGA. The CDR3 region is CASSLFYTRHSGANVLTF. In DNA form, the CDR3 reads TGTGCCAGCAGCTTATTTTACACCCGCCACTCTGGGGCCAACGTCCTGACTTTC.